A selection of T cell receptor beta chains follows, all from one sample in a study of technical replicates of blood from a handful of donors. The method was immunoSEQ multiplex PCR; TCRdb's version includes in-frame clones alone and lacks a portion of them. The sample includes 60,000 to 65,000 clones, 92% of them seen just once. The sample was PBMCs. The source is a human donor in good health. Some clones in this sample may be carry-over from other donors' samples. CDR3s include the opening cysteine and the closing phenylalanine or tryptophan. Fields, in order: D gene, clone size, J gene, V gene, CDR3 protein, CDR3 DNA. D genes are given only for firm matches. Only some rows state a clone size, as once, few, many or a class for expanded clones.

d_gene: .
abundance: .
j_gene: TRBJ1-2
v_gene: TRBV7-9
CDR3aa: CASSFGGVLYGYTF
CDR3nt: TGTGCCAGCAGCTTCGGGGGGGTTTTGTATGGCTACACCTTC

d_gene: .
abundance: once
j_gene: TRBJ2-2
v_gene: TRBV30
CDR3aa: CAWSAANTGELFF
CDR3nt: TGTGCCTGGAGCGCAGCGAACACCGGGGAGCTGTTTTTT

d_gene: TRBD1
abundance: .
j_gene: TRBJ1-1
v_gene: TRBV5-4
CDR3aa: CASSPKQSLPQGTNTEAFF
CDR3nt: TGTGCCAGCAGCCCGAAACAATCCTTACCACAGGGGACAAACACTGAAGCTTTCTTT

d_gene: TRBD1
abundance: .
j_gene: TRBJ2-7
v_gene: TRBV5-5
CDR3aa: CASSLAGTDYEQYF
CDR3nt: TGTGCCAGCAGCTTGGCCGGGACAGATTACGAGCAGTACTTC

d_gene: TRBD2
abundance: once
j_gene: TRBJ2-7
v_gene: TRBV7-2
CDR3aa: CASSLELAGSYEQYF
CDR3nt: TGTGCCAGCAGCTTAGAGCTAGCGGGGAGTTACGAGCAGTACTTC

d_gene: TRBD2
abundance: .
j_gene: TRBJ2-7
v_gene: TRBV6-1
CDR3aa: CASSEFLAGVDEQYF
CDR3nt: TGTGCCAGCAGTGAATTCCTAGCGGGAGTCGACGAGCAGTACTTC

d_gene: TRBD2
abundance: once
j_gene: TRBJ2-5
v_gene: TRBV5-1
CDR3aa: CASSRGREGQETQYF
CDR3nt: TGCGCCAGCAGTCGGGGGCGGGAGGGCCAAGAGACCCAGTACTTC

d_gene: TRBD2
abundance: .
j_gene: TRBJ2-3
v_gene: TRBV5-1
CDR3aa: CASSRDAAGGPDTQYF
CDR3nt: TGCGCCAGCAGCCGAGATGCAGCGGGAGGACCAGATACGCAGTATTTT

d_gene: TRBD2
abundance: .
j_gene: TRBJ2-1
v_gene: TRBV9
CDR3aa: CASSVRAGGPGEQFF
CDR3nt: TGTGCCAGCAGCGTTAGAGCGGGGGGGCCAGGTGAGCAGTTCTTC

d_gene: .
abundance: .
j_gene: TRBJ2-1
v_gene: TRBV11-2
CDR3aa: CASSSPGKGSYNEQFF
CDR3nt: TGTGCCAGCAGCTCGCCCGGGAAGGGCTCTTACAATGAGCAGTTCTTC

d_gene: .
abundance: .
j_gene: TRBJ2-3
v_gene: TRBV5-6
CDR3aa: CASSSRGQDTQYF
CDR3nt: TGTGCCAGCAGCAGCAGGGGCCAGGATACGCAGTATTTT

d_gene: TRBD1
abundance: .
j_gene: TRBJ1-4
v_gene: TRBV2
CDR3aa: CASRLIGTGREKLFF
CDR3nt: TGTGCCAGCAGGTTGATAGGGACAGGGCGGGAAAAACTGTTTTTT

d_gene: TRBD1
abundance: .
j_gene: TRBJ2-7
v_gene: TRBV6-5
CDR3aa: CASSYSRQGSSYEQYF
CDR3nt: TGTGCCAGCAGTTACTCGAGACAGGGGTCCTCCTACGAGCAGTACTTC

d_gene: TRBD1
abundance: .
j_gene: TRBJ1-3
v_gene: TRBV5-5
CDR3aa: CASSLLDRGLSGNTIYF
CDR3nt: TGTGCCAGCAGCTTACTGGACAGGGGACTTTCGGGAAACACCATATATTTT

d_gene: .
abundance: .
j_gene: TRBJ1-1
v_gene: TRBV7-9
CDR3aa: CASSTDGLEAFF
CDR3nt: TGTGCCAGCAGCACTGACGGGTTAGAAGCTTTCTTT

d_gene: .
abundance: .
j_gene: TRBJ2-7
v_gene: TRBV7-6
CDR3aa: CASSLADSSYEQYF
CDR3nt: TGTGCCAGCAGCTTAGCAGACAGCTCCTACGAGCAGTACTTC

d_gene: TRBD1
abundance: .
j_gene: TRBJ1-2
v_gene: TRBV4-2
CDR3aa: CASSQEGTGGTYGYTF
CDR3nt: TGTGCCAGCAGCCAGGAAGGAACAGGGGGGACCTATGGCTACACCTTC

d_gene: TRBD2
abundance: .
j_gene: TRBJ2-5
v_gene: TRBV19
CDR3aa: CASSIGGTRFETQYF
CDR3nt: TGTGCCAGTAGTATAGGGGGGACTAGGTTCGAGACCCAGTACTTC

d_gene: .
abundance: .
j_gene: TRBJ2-1
v_gene: TRBV7-3
CDR3aa: CASSLQAAYNEQFF
CDR3nt: TGTGCCAGCAGCTTACAAGCGGCGTACAATGAGCAGTTCTTC

d_gene: .
abundance: .
j_gene: TRBJ2-5
v_gene: TRBV2
CDR3aa: CASSDVAAETQYF
CDR3nt: TGTGCCAGCAGTGACGTGGCGGCGGAGACCCAGTACTTC

d_gene: .
abundance: .
j_gene: TRBJ2-7
v_gene: TRBV5-1
CDR3aa: CASSLLADEQYF
CDR3nt: TGCGCCAGCAGCTTGCTGGCAGACGAGCAGTACTTC

d_gene: TRBD1
abundance: once
j_gene: TRBJ2-7
v_gene: TRBV23-1
CDR3aa: CASSLSDRGDSYEQYF
CDR3nt: TGCGCCAGCAGTCTATCGGACAGGGGGGACTCCTACGAGCAGTACTTC

d_gene: .
abundance: .
j_gene: TRBJ1-2
v_gene: TRBV9
CDR3aa: CASSGLRGALYGYTF
CDR3nt: TGTGCCAGCAGCGGACTACGGGGGGCTCTCTATGGCTACACCTTC

d_gene: .
abundance: .
j_gene: TRBJ2-1
v_gene: TRBV6-1
CDR3aa: CASSSGNEQFF
CDR3nt: TGTGCCAGCAGTTCAGGGAATGAGCAGTTCTTC

d_gene: .
abundance: once
j_gene: TRBJ2-7
v_gene: TRBV6-5
CDR3aa: CASSYSLAYEQYF
CDR3nt: TGTGCCAGCAGTTACTCGCTGGCTTACGAGCAGTACTTC

d_gene: TRBD2
abundance: .
j_gene: TRBJ2-4
v_gene: TRBV6-1
CDR3aa: CASSDSGGKDIQYF
CDR3nt: TGTGCCAGCAGTGATTCGGGAGGGAAGGACATTCAGTACTTC

d_gene: .
abundance: once
j_gene: TRBJ1-5
v_gene: TRBV29-1
CDR3aa: CSVGGGENQPQHF
CDR3nt: TGCAGCGTTGGAGGAGGGGAAAATCAGCCCCAGCATTTT

d_gene: .
abundance: .
j_gene: TRBJ1-1
v_gene: TRBV7-9
CDR3aa: CASSLDGSGTEAFF
CDR3nt: TGTGCCAGCAGCTTAGATGGATCGGGCACTGAAGCTTTCTTT

d_gene: .
abundance: .
j_gene: TRBJ1-2
v_gene: TRBV4-3
CDR3aa: CASSQGWGVNNYGYTF
CDR3nt: TGCGCCAGCAGCCAAGGTTGGGGGGTAAATAACTATGGCTACACCTTC

d_gene: .
abundance: .
j_gene: TRBJ1-4
v_gene: TRBV11-3
CDR3aa: CASGLRSRRTNEKLFF
CDR3nt: TGTGCCAGCGGTTTACGAAGTCGGCGGACTAATGAAAAACTGTTTTTT

d_gene: .
abundance: once
j_gene: TRBJ1-6
v_gene: TRBV7-2
CDR3aa: CASRLTYGRNSPLHF
CDR3nt: TGTGCCAGCAGGCTTACGTACGGTCGAAATTCACCCCTCCACTTT

d_gene: TRBD1
abundance: .
j_gene: TRBJ1-2
v_gene: TRBV25-1
CDR3aa: CASSAQGLGYTF
CDR3nt: TGTGCCAGCAGTGCACAGGGGTTGGGCTACACCTTC

d_gene: TRBD1
abundance: .
j_gene: TRBJ2-5
v_gene: TRBV29-1
CDR3aa: CSVEEGGRETQYF
CDR3nt: TGCAGCGTTGAAGAAGGGGGCCGGGAGACCCAGTACTTC

d_gene: TRBD2
abundance: .
j_gene: TRBJ2-7
v_gene: TRBV13
CDR3aa: CASSFSGRIHEQYF
CDR3nt: TGTGCCAGCAGCTTTAGCGGGAGGATCCACGAGCAGTACTTC

d_gene: .
abundance: once
j_gene: TRBJ1-2
v_gene: TRBV7-9
CDR3aa: CASSQQEVNYGYTF
CDR3nt: TGTGCCAGCAGCCAACAGGAAGTGAACTATGGCTACACCTTC

d_gene: .
abundance: .
j_gene: TRBJ2-7
v_gene: TRBV2
CDR3aa: CASSSRYPETYEQYF
CDR3nt: TGTGCCAGCAGCTCTCGGTATCCCGAGACCTACGAGCAGTACTTC

d_gene: .
abundance: .
j_gene: TRBJ2-5
v_gene: TRBV25-1
CDR3aa: CASSEARLLQETQYF
CDR3nt: TGTGCCAGCAGTGAAGCGAGACTCCTTCAAGAGACCCAGTACTTC

d_gene: .
abundance: .
j_gene: TRBJ1-2
v_gene: TRBV14
CDR3aa: CAWGEYGGYTF
CDR3nt: TGTGCCTGGGGCGAGTACGGTGGCTACACCTTC

d_gene: TRBD1
abundance: .
j_gene: TRBJ2-7
v_gene: TRBV6-1
CDR3aa: CASRRGTGTYEQYF
CDR3nt: TGTGCCAGCAGGAGGGGGACAGGGACGTACGAGCAGTACTTC

d_gene: .
abundance: .
j_gene: TRBJ2-3
v_gene: TRBV7-3
CDR3aa: CASSLLPVDTQYF
CDR3nt: TGTGCCAGCAGCCTCCTCCCGGTAGATACGCAGTATTTT

d_gene: TRBD1
abundance: .
j_gene: TRBJ2-7
v_gene: TRBV11-3
CDR3aa: CAGGGTGTGARYEQYF
CDR3nt: TGTGCCGGAGGAGGGACCGGGACAGGGGCAAGATACGAGCAGTACTTC

d_gene: TRBD1
abundance: .
j_gene: TRBJ1-3
v_gene: TRBV30
CDR3aa: CAWSPGQGNTIYF
CDR3nt: TGTGCCTGGAGTCCGGGACAGGGAAACACCATATATTTT

d_gene: TRBD1
abundance: once
j_gene: TRBJ1-1
v_gene: TRBV7-2
CDR3aa: CASSLSRDSPEAFF
CDR3nt: TGTGCCAGCAGCTTGTCCCGGGACAGTCCCGAAGCTTTCTTT